This T cell receptor beta chain emerged from a study of blood T cell repertoires in COVID-19 (dated by TCRdb to the early 2020s). In terms of the full investigation: Collaborator samples came from the United States, Italy and Spain and covered acute and convalescent phases of COVID-19. The prospective study material was composed of cDNA or gDNA derived from T cells, B-cell-depleted T cells, or PBMCs. The dataset comprised deeply sampled blood TCRbeta repertoires from subjects exposed to, actively infected with, or recovered from COVID-19. The repertoires were released in a freely available public database intended as a resource for research on the immune response to SARS-CoV-2. Samples came from the ongoing ImmuneRACE study (first 160 participants) plus 1,254 subjects from 6 global collaborators. Sample metadata almost always included a de-identified subject ID, COVID-19 status, age in years and sex. Where available, HLA class I and class II types were taken from metadata supplied by the sample provider and were not determined by assay-based typing.

Collaborating institutions collected whole blood in K2EDTA tubes following their own protocols. For TCRbeta analysis, collaborators shipped samples in one of three forms: frozen whole blood, isolated PBMCs, or DNA extracted from either of those sample types. The CDR3 measures 13 amino acids from cysteine to phenylalanine. Left in the record is the CDR3 DNA by itself, 39 bases read in frame from the first base. V and J are truncated by 5 bases and 1 base respectively, leaving an intervening sequence of 8 bases. The germline V gene supplies CDR1 SGHNT and CDR2 YENEEA. The paper as a whole reports these results and caveats: Clinical and demographic metadata were provided uncurated, with the amount varying by source and participant.

To note about this clone: The antigen this receptor binds is unknown. Within one base of it there is no much larger clone, and no base qualities were kept.

TCRbeta CDR3 regions were amplified from genomic DNA using the immunoSEQ Assay, a bias-controlled multiplex PCR. The study's processing was this. The number of nucleated cells in each sample was estimated by amplification of reference gene primers within the assay. Sequence reads were collapsed and filtered to measure the absolute abundance of every unique TCRbeta CDR3 rearrangement. For each sample, productive Simpson clonality was calculated as the square root of Simpson's diversity index across productive rearrangements. TCRdb took over this immuneACCESS table, retaining in-frame rearrangements with V and J assigned. Such tables are incomplete; in checked studies, under half of the missing clones stem from an unresolved V gene, and the remainder is unexplained. V and J calls and clone size come straight from that table; D and trimming were deduced from the DNA. This sample holds approximately 50,000 clones; approximately 85% were observed only once. Roughly 10% of the sample comes from the top ten.

The chain links TRBV11-3 with TRBJ1-1; a weak D assignment points to TRBD1 (6 bases agree). The sample comprised peripheral blood. The receptor was derived from a human donor in a cohort sampled during active COVID-19. Here is the DNA: TGTGCCAGCAGCGGACAGTGGAACACTGAAGCTTTCTTT. Its translation is CASSGQWNTEAFF.